Below, 32 T cell receptor beta chains from the same sample are listed, as sequenced in a study of CD8 T cells in ankylosing spondylitis. TCRdb re-analysed the 5' RACE reads in MiXCR, keeping a single row per CDR3 protein. The repertoire holds about 240,000 distinct CDR3 sequences, 7.5% to 9% seen once, with approximately 6.3% in the top ten. The sample comprised blood, either unsorted or a sorted T cell fraction (not recorded which). These receptors were collected from a male donor with ankylosing spondylitis or in good health (not recorded which).

This clonotype was counted ten times or more. V usage is TRBV29-1 and J usage is TRBJ2-3; possibly TRBD1 or TRBD2 for D (5 bases each). This CDR3 contains 13 residues. V was shortened by 2 bases and J by 5 bases, with 11 bases between the two germline ends. Germline V gives CDR1 SQVTM, CDR2 ANQGSEA. CDR3 loop: CSVELDGGDTQYF. CDR3 DNA: TGCAGCGTTGAATTGGATGGGGGAGATACGCAGTATTTT.

There are many counts of this clonotype. V usage is TRBV9 and J usage is TRBJ2-1; TRBD2 is a possible D gene (5 bases). Germline V gene data show CDR1 as SGDLS and CDR2 as YYNGEE. CDR3 size: 14 residues. V was clipped by 6 bases and J by 8 bases, with 18 bases between them. CDR3 nucleotide sequence: TGTGCCAGCAACCCTGGGCCCGGGAACGATGAGCAGTTCTTC. It is translated as CASNPGPGNDEQFF.

This clonotype was picked up one time. A much larger clone differs by one base, so this may be a read error. The rearrangement links TRBV20-1 to TRBJ2-3; D gene uncertain. V lost 6 bases, J lost 3 bases, and 10 bases lay in between. CDR3 length: 12 residues. The germline gives CDR1 DFQATT, CDR2 SNEGSKA (reference sequence). The CDR3 reads CSALERTDTQYF. DNA for the CDR3: TGCAGTGCCCTCGAGAGGACAGATACGCAGTATTTT.

Ten or more counts support this clonotype. The chain employs TRBV29-1 and TRBJ1-2; D uncertain. The CDR3 is made up of 11 amino acids. Germline values: CDR1 SQVTM, CDR2 ANQGSEA. V lost 6 bases and J lost 7, with 12 bases in between. The CDR3 DNA reads as TGCAGCGTCGGCCGGCTAACTGGCTACACCTTC. This encodes CSVGRLTGYTF.

This clonotype appeared many times. This chain connects TRBV3-1 to TRBJ1-1; D gene unclear. Germline lookup yields CDR1 LGHDT and CDR2 YNNKEL (reference sequence). V shed 4 bases and J shed 4 bases, with 10 bases lying between them. The CDR3 loop spans 13 amino acids. The CDR3 sequence: CASSRSEGTEAFF. CDR3 bases: TGTGCCAGCAGCCGGAGCGAGGGCACTGAAGCTTTCTTT.

This rearrangement joins TRBV7-9 to TRBJ1-3, with 8 bases matching TRBD1. Germline loops: CDR1 SEHNR, CDR2 FQNEAQ (reference sequence). Unmatched junction bases numbered 7, after V lost 6 bases and J lost 6 bases. This CDR3 contains 14 residues. CDR3 sequence: CASSGDRRLNTIYF. CDR3 DNA: TGTGCCAGCAGTGGGGACAGGAGATTAAACACCATATATTTT.

The rearrangement joins TRBV30 to TRBJ2-7, with D tentatively TRBD1 or TRBD2 (5 bases each). Germline CDR1 is GTSNPN and CDR2 is SVGIG (reference sequence). Trimming took 0 bases from V and 7 from J, leaving 13 bases between them. The CDR3 consists of 13 residues. Here the CDR3 DNA reads TGTGCCTGGAGTGTCCGGGGCCTGTATGAGCAGTACTTC. Protein sequence: CAWSVRGLYEQYF.

This clonotype was counted ten times or more. This sequence joins TRBV20-1 and TRBJ1-5; tentatively, D is TRBD1 (6 bases). V was pared by 0 bases and J by 2 bases, with 14 bases between. The CDR3 length is 16 residues. Germline V gene lookup returns CDR1 DFQATT and CDR2 SNEGSKA (reference sequence). CDR3 region: CSARDRQGSGNQPQHF. The CDR3 DNA is TGCAGTGCTAGAGACCGGCAGGGGTCAGGCAATCAGCCCCAGCATTTT.

This clonotype was recorded many times. This chain joins TRBV5-1 and TRBJ2-1; D is perhaps TRBD2 (6 bases). The CDR3 is made up of 14 amino acids. Trimming stripped 4 bases from V and 4 bases from J, with 12 bases between. Germline V lookup: CDR1 SGHRS, CDR2 YFSETQ. CDR3 sequence (DNA): TGCGCCAGCAGCCAGACTAGGGGATACAATGAGCAGTTCTTC. Translating gives CASSQTRGYNEQFF.

This clonotype has a handful of counts. V is TRBV28 and J is TRBJ2-4; D remains ambiguous. V dropped 3 bases and J dropped 4 bases, with 13 bases sitting between them. The CDR3 is 15 amino acids. Germline CDR1 reads MDHEN; CDR2 reads SYDVKM. CDR3 nucleotides: TGTGCCAGCAGTTTGATACCCTTAGGTAAAAACATTCAGTACTTC. This codes for CASSLIPLGKNIQYF.

This clonotype has ten or more counts. The V gene is TRBV12-3 or TRBV12-4, the J gene TRBJ1-1; possibly TRBD1 for D (6 bases). CDR3 length: 15 residues. The germline V and J ends were trimmed by 3 bases and 1 base, with 12 bases remaining between them. DNA for the CDR3: TGTGCCAGCAGTTTGGGGGCGGGATGGAACACTGAAGCTTTCTTT. Amino acids: CASSLGAGWNTEAFF.

In its sample, this clonotype was seen many times. The chain uses TRBV5-1 and TRBJ1-2; maybe TRBD1 (5 bases). The CDR3 is 11 residues long. Germline V gene lookup returns CDR1 SGHRS and CDR2 YFSETQ. V dropped 4 bases and J dropped 7 bases, with 8 bases sitting between them. Written as DNA, the CDR3 is TGCGCCAGCAGCGGGGGTACTGGCTACACCTTC. It is translated as CASSGGTGYTF.

The chain employs TRBV20-1 and TRBJ2-1; the D gene is possibly TRBD1 (5 bases). The ends were cut back, 6 bases at V and 2 bases at J, with 20 bases in the middle. Germline V gives CDR1 DFQATT, CDR2 SNEGSKA (reference sequence). The CDR3 extends over 16 amino acids. CDR3 nucleotide sequence: TGCAGTGCCTCCCCAACATCTAGGGGCCCCTACAATGAGCAGTTCTTC. It encodes CSASPTSRGPYNEQFF.

In this sample, this clonotype turned up many times. This chain links TRBV5-4 with TRBJ2-7; weak D call: TRBD1 (6 bases). The V end lost 4 bases, the J end lost 2 bases, and 16 bases lay between the germline ends. The CDR3 extends over 15 amino acids. Germline V gene data show CDR1 as SGHNT and CDR2 as YYREEE (reference sequence). This CDR3 reads CASSRSGTQPYEQYF. For the CDR3, the DNA is TGTGCCAGCAGCCGTTCGGGGACACAACCCTACGAGCAGTACTTC.

The chain has TRBV20-1 and TRBJ1-4; D call uncertain. Germline CDR1 reads DFQATT; CDR2 reads SNEGSKA (reference sequence). CDR3 size: 12 residues. V lost 1 base, J lost 7 bases, and 7 bases lay in between. The CDR3 DNA reads TGCAGTGCTAGAGGTCAGAGTGAAAAACTGTTTTTT. It yields the protein CSARGQSEKLFF.

This clonotype was observed many times. This sequence joins TRBV12-3 or TRBV12-4 and TRBJ1-5, with D unclear. V was clipped by 7 bases and J by 3 bases, with 16 bases between them. The CDR3 sequence is 15 residues long. CDR3 loop: CASTTNAGYNQPQHF. CDR3 nucleotide sequence: TGTGCCAGCACCACTAACGCGGGGTACAATCAGCCCCAGCATTTT.

At least ten counts were recorded for this clonotype. This sequence joins TRBV20-1 and TRBJ1-2; D possibly corresponds to TRBD1 (5 bases). The CDR3 covers 16 residues. The germline CDR1 and CDR2 sequences are DFQATT and SNEGSKA (reference sequence). Trimming cost V 0 bases and J 3 bases, with 17 bases left between them. In nucleotides, the CDR3 is TGCAGTGCTAGAGATAGGGTAGTGGGACCGGACTATGGCTACACCTTC. Translation gives CSARDRVVGPDYGYTF.

This clonotype turned up a few times. This chain uses TRBV5-6 with TRBJ2-7; TRBD1 matches at 10 bases. CDR1 and CDR2 (germline): SGHDT, YYEEEE. Losses at the gene ends were 4 bases for V and 4 bases for J; bases not matched to a gene: 5. This CDR3 comprises 14 residues. The CDR3, as DNA: TGTGCCAGCAGCCAGGGGACAGGGGCGTACGAGCAGTACTTC. It yields the protein CASSQGTGAYEQYF.

The chain employs TRBV20-1 and TRBJ2-1; 10 positions agree with TRBD2. The CDR3 spans 16 residues. The V gene end was trimmed by 0 bases and the J gene end by 2 bases; junction bases not matched to a gene: 4. Looked up from germline, CDR1 is DFQATT and CDR2 is SNEGSKA (reference sequence). CDR3 DNA: TGCAGTGCTAGAGACCAGCGGGGGGGCGCCTACAATGAGCAGTTCTTC. It is translated as CSARDQRGGAYNEQFF.

This clonotype was seen many times. The genes are TRBV12-3 or TRBV12-4 and TRBJ2-1; 7 nucleotides match TRBD1. The V gene end was trimmed by 3 bases and the J gene end by 5 bases; junction bases not matched to a gene: 7. The CDR3 totals 15 residues. CDR3 sequence reads: CASSFPHRGDNEQFF. CDR3 DNA: TGTGCCAGCAGTTTTCCCCACAGGGGCGACAATGAGCAGTTCTTC.

In its sample, this clonotype was seen a few times. The rearrangement links TRBV6-1 to TRBJ1-5; TRBD1 matches at 7 bases. The V gene end was trimmed by 6 bases and the J gene end by 1 base; junction bases not matched to a gene: 9. This CDR3 comprises 16 residues. The germline V gene encodes CDR1 MNHNS and CDR2 SASEGT. The CDR3 sequence: CASRGTGAPSNQPQHF. CDR3 DNA sequence: TGTGCCAGCAGGGGAACAGGGGCGCCCAGCAATCAGCCCCAGCATTTT.

This clonotype was seen only a few times. This chain links TRBV18 with TRBJ2-5; 10 bases are shared with TRBD1. The CDR3 is made up of 15 amino acids. Germline-derived CDR1 and CDR2 are KGHSH and LQKENI. Losses at the gene ends were 3 bases for V and 4 bases for J; bases not matched to a gene: 5. CDR3 residues: CASSPGTGERETQYF. The CDR3 DNA reads as TGTGCCAGCTCACCCGGGACAGGGGAACGAGAGACCCAGTACTTC.

This clonotype was counted many times. The CDR3 sequence: CASSEAGQSGGNTIYF. For the CDR3, the DNA is TGCGCCAGCAGCGAGGCTGGACAGAGTGGAGGAAACACCATATATTTT. V and J are TRBV5-1 and TRBJ1-3, with a tentative D call TRBD1 (6 bases). V shed 4 bases and J shed 4 bases, with 18 bases lying between them. The germline CDR1 and CDR2 sequences are SGHRS and YFSETQ. CDR3 length: 16 amino acids.

In this sample, this clonotype turned up many times. The chain recombines TRBV2 with TRBJ2-3; 8 nucleotides match TRBD1. The CDR3 is 16 amino acids. The ends lost 0 bases at V and 4 bases at J; junction bases unmatched: 6. The germline V gene has CDR1 SNHLY and CDR2 FYNNEI. CDR3 nucleotide sequence: TGTGCCAGCAGTGAAGCGTGGGCAGGGGGCTCAGATACGCAGTATTTT. Protein: CASSEAWAGGSDTQYF.

This clonotype was seen a handful of times. The V call is TRBV12-3 or TRBV12-4, the J call TRBJ1-1; D gene ambiguous. The CDR3 length is 11 residues. V was trimmed by 2 bases and J by 7 bases, leaving 5 bases between them. In nucleotides, the CDR3 is TGTGCCAGCAGTTTAACCTATGAAGCTTTCTTT. Translating it yields CASSLTYEAFF.

This clonotype was recorded a few times. V is TRBV7-9 and J is TRBJ2-1; 7 bases fit TRBD1. After removal of 0 bases from V and 6 bases from J, the junction contained 5 bases not matched to a gene. The V gene's germline CDR1 is SEHNR and CDR2 FQNEAQ (reference sequence). This CDR3 has 15 residues. In nucleotides, the CDR3 is TGTGCCAGCAGCTTAGCGCTGGGGACAGCCAATGAGCAGTTCTTC. Amino acid sequence: CASSLALGTANEQFF. The full variable domain, with the rest looked up from reference TRBV7-9 and TRBJ2-1, is DTGVSQNPRHKITKRGQNVTFRCDPISEHNRLYWYRQTLGQGPEFLTYFQNEAQLEKSRLLSDRFSAERPKGSFSTLEIQRTEQGDSAMYLCASSLALGTANEQFFGPGTRLTVL.

This clonotype was seen ten or more times. The chain employs TRBV12-3 or TRBV12-4 and TRBJ2-3; 8 nucleotides match TRBD2. This CDR3 spans 18 amino acids. Germline trimming cut 2 bases from V and 5 bases from J; bases unmatched to any gene: 15. CDR3 in amino acids: CASSLKGDTRLARDTQYF. The CDR3 nucleotides are TGTGCCAGCAGTTTAAAAGGGGACACCCGACTAGCGAGAGATACGCAGTATTTT.

In this sample, this clonotype turned up many times. V and J are TRBV7-2 and TRBJ1-1; D is ambiguous. Trimming shortened V by 2 bases and J by 1 base, and 5 bases separated the two germline ends. The CDR3 extends over 13 amino acids. Germline V gene lookup returns CDR1 SGHTA and CDR2 FQGNSA. CDR3 sequence reads: CASSLTSNTEAFF. The CDR3 DNA follows: TGTGCCAGCAGCTTAACATCGAACACTGAAGCTTTCTTT.

This clonotype was seen repeatedly, ten times or more. The rearrangement links TRBV9 to TRBJ2-7; D perhaps matches TRBD2 (5 bases). The CDR3 contains 13 residues. Trimming pared 4 bases from V and 6 bases from J, leaving 14 bases between. The V gene's germline CDR1 is SGDLS and CDR2 YYNGEE. The CDR3 bases are TGTGCCAGCAGCCCGATGGACTCCCGCGAGCAGTACTTC. This sequence encodes CASSPMDSREQYF.

This clonotype showed up many times. The rearrangement joins TRBV7-2 to TRBJ2-3, with D possibly TRBD2 on 5 matching bases. Germline V lookup: CDR1 SGHTA, CDR2 FQGNSA. V was clipped by 5 bases and J by 7 bases, with 25 bases between them. The CDR3 spans 17 residues. Written as DNA, the CDR3 is TGTGCCAGCAGCCAAGGACCCCCATATGGCACTAGGAATACGCAGTATTTT. Protein product: CASSQGPPYGTRNTQYF.

This clonotype occurred many times. This chain joins TRBV20-1 and TRBJ1-2, with a tentative D call TRBD1 (5 bases). V shed 4 bases and J shed 3 bases, with 15 bases lying between them. CDR3 length: 14 residues. Germline assignment: CDR1 DFQATT and CDR2 SNEGSKA (reference sequence). The DNA for the CDR3 is TGCAGTGCTAACCGCGGGGACGGAGACTATGGCTACACCTTC. This codes for CSANRGDGDYGYTF.

This rearrangement joins TRBV12-3 or TRBV12-4 to TRBJ2-7; a possible D gene is TRBD2 (6 bases). The CDR3 consists of 14 residues. The V gene lost 0 bases and the J gene lost 6 bases, with 12 bases spanning the gap. CDR3 in amino acids: CASSLAGSGGEQYF. CDR3 nucleotides: TGTGCCAGCAGTTTAGCCGGATCCGGGGGCGAGCAGTACTTC.